The source of this T cell receptor beta chain is a study of blood T cell repertoires in COVID-19. Whole-study context: Acute and convalescent COVID-19 samples came from the United States, Italy and Spain. From T cells, B-cell-depleted T cells, or PBMCs came the material, which was cDNA or gDNA.

How the authors handled the data: Cell counts per sample came from amplifying reference gene primers. Measured with immunoSEQ multiplex PCR; TCRdb has only the in-frame clones, and not every one. V, J and clone size are taken as reported in that table, and D and trimming were inferred from the DNA itself. The sample shows about 280,000 clones, 88% of them seen only once. One Seattle source followed patients from active infection through their disease course. The clonotype comes from a woman aged 30 to 39 with COVID-19, enrolled during active disease. The sequenced sample was peripheral blood.

The CDR3 DNA reads TGTGCCAGCAGCAAAGTGAATCGACGGGAGTGGGCCACAGATACGCAGTATTTT. This gives the protein CASSKVNRREWATDTQYF. The chain is built from TRBV21-1 and TRBJ2-3; TRBD2 is taken as the D call from the table, unchecked against the DNA. TRBV21-1 counts as a pseudogene. CDR3 length: 18 residues.